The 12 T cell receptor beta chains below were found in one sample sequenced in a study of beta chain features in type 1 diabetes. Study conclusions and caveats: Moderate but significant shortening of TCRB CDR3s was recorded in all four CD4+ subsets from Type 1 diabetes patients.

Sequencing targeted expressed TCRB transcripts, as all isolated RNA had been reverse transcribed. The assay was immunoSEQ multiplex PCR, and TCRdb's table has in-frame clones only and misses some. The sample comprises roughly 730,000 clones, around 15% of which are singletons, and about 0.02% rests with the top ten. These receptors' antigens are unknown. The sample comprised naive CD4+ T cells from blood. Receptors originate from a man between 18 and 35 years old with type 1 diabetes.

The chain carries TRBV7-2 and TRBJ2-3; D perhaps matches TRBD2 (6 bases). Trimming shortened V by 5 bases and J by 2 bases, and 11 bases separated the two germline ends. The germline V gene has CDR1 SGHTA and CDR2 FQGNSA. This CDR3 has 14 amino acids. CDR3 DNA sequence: TGTGCCAGCAGCAGGGACTTAATCACAGATACGCAGTATTTT. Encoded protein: CASSRDLITDTQYF.

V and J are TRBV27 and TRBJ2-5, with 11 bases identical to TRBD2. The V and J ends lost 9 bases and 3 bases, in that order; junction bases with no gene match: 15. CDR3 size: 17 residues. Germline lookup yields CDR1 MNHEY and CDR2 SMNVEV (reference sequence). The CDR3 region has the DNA TGTGCCAGTAGGGCGGTAACTAGCGGGGGATTGAAAGAGACCCAGTACTTC. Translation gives CASRAVTSGGLKETQYF.

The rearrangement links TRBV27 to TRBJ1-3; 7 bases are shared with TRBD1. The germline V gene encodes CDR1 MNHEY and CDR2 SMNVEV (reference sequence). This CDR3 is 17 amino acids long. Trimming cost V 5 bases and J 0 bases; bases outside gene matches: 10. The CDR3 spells CASSPTGTAISGNTIYF. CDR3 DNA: TGTGCCAGCAGTCCCACCGGGACAGCCATCTCTGGAAACACCATATATTTT.

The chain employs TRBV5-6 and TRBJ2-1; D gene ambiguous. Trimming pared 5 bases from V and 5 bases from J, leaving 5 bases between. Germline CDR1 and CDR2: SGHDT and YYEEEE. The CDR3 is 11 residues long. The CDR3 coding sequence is TGTGCCAGCAGGTCTAACAATGAGCAGTTCTTC. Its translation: CASRSNNEQFF.

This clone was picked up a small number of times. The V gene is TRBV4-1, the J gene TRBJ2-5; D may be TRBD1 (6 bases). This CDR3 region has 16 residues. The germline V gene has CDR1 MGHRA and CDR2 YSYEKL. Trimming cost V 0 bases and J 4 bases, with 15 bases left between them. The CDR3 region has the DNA TGCGCCAGCAGCCAAGAACTTGGTGGGGGCCGAGAGACCCAGTACTTC. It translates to CASSQELGGGRETQYF.

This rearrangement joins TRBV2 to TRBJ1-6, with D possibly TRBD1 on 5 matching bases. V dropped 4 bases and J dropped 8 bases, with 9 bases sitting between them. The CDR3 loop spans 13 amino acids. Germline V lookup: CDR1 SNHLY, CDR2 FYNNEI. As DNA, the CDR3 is TGTGCCAGCAGTGGGGGCGCTTATTCACCCCTCCACTTT. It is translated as CASSGGAYSPLHF.

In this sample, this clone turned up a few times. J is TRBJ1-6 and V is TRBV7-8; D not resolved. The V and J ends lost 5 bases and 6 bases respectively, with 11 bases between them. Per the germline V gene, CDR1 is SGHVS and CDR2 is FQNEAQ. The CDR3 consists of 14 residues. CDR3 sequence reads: CASSTIEGNSPLHF. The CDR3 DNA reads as TGTGCCAGCAGCACCATAGAGGGTAATTCACCCCTCCACTTT.

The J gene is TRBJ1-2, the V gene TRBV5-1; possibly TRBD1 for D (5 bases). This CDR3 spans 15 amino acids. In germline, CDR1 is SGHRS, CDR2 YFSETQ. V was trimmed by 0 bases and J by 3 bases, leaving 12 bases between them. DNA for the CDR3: TGCGCCAGCAGCTTGGCCGGCAGGGCCCACTATGGCTACACCTTC. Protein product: CASSLAGRAHYGYTF.

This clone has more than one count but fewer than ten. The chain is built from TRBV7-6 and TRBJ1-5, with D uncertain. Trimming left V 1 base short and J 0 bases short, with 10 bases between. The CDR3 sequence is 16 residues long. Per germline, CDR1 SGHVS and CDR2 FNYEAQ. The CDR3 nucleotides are TGTGCCAGCAGCTTAGGGAACACGGATAGCAATCAGCCCCAGCATTTT. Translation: CASSLGNTDSNQPQHF.

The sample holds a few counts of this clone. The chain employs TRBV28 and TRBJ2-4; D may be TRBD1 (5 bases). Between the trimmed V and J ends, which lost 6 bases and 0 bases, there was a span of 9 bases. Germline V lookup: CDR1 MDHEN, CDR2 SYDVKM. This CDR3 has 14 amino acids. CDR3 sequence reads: CASRDTIAKNIQYF. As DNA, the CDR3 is TGTGCCAGCAGGGACACCATAGCCAAAAACATTCAGTACTTC.

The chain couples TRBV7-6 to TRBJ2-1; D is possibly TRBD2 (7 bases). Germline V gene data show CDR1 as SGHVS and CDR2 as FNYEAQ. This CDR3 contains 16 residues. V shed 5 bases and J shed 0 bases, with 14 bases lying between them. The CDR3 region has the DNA TGTGCCAGCAGCCCCCGGGGGGCATTCTCCTACAATGAGCAGTTCTTC. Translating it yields CASSPRGAFSYNEQFF.

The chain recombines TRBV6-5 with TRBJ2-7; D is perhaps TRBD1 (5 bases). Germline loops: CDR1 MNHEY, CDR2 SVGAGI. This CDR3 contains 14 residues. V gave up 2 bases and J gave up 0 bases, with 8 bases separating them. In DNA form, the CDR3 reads TGTGCCAGCAGTTACGACAGCATCTCCTACGAGCAGTACTTC. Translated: CASSYDSISYEQYF.